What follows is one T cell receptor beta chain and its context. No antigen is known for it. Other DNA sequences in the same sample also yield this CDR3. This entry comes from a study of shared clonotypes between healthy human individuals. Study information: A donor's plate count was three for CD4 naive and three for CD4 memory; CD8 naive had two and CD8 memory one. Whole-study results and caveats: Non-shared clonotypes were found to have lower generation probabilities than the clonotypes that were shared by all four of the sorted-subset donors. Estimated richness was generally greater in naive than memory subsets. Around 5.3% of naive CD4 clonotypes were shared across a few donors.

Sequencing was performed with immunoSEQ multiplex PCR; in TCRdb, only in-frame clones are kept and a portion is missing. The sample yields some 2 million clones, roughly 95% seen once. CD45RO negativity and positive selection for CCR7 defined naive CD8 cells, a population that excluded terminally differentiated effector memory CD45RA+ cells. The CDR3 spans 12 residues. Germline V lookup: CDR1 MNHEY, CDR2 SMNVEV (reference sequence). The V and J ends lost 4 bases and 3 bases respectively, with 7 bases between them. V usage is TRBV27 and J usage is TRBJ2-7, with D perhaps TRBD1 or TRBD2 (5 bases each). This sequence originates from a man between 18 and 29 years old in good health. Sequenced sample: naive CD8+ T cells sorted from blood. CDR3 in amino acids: CASSSGLYEQYF. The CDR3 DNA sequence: TGTGCCAGCAGTTCGGGGCTCTACGAGCAGTACTTC.